The sequence of this TCR beta chain was determined in a study of shared clonotypes between healthy human individuals. Study-wide context: Donors consisted of two women and three men between 18 and 49.

The V and J ends lost 8 bases and 1 base, in that order; junction bases with no gene match: 11. CDR1 SNHLY and CDR2 FYNNEI come from the germline V gene. CDR3 length: 15 residues. Cells designated naive CD8 were CD45RO-negative and were positively selected for CCR7, with terminally differentiated effector memory CD45RA+ cells excluded. The repertoire was sequenced with immunoSEQ multiplex PCR; TCRdb's copy has only in-frame clones and lacks some. The sample consists of roughly 550,000 clones, 95% to 96% of them appearing once. The material sequenced was naive CD8+ T cells sorted from blood. This rearrangement joins TRBV2 to TRBJ2-7; 7 positions agree with TRBD2. The source of this sequence is a woman aged 30 to 39 in good health. The CDR3 coding sequence is TGTGCCAGCTTTCATCCCCTAGCGGTGTCCTACGAGCAGTACTTC. Protein sequence: CASFHPLAVSYEQYF.